One and the same sample provided the 14 T cell receptor beta chains below, sequenced in a study of blood T cells in healthy people across ages. With a J-beta primer mix and a sample-barcoded 5' primer, a second PCR ran 7 to 11 cycles. TCRdb passed the 5' RACE reads through MiXCR, listing each CDR3 protein once. The data show hundreds of thousands of distinct CDR3 sequences, 45% to 50% seen once. The material sequenced was blood. All receptors derive from a woman between 55 and 75 years old in good health.

This clonotype was counted between two and nine times. This chain uses TRBV20-1 with TRBJ1-2, with a tentative D call TRBD1 (5 bases). V was pared by 8 bases and J by 2 bases, with 15 bases between. Germline V gene lookup returns CDR1 DFQATT and CDR2 SNEGSKA (reference sequence). The CDR3 has 13 residues. In nucleotides, the CDR3 is TGCAGTTCCCAAGGGACGACGAACTATGGCTACACCTTC. The encoded protein is CSSQGTTNYGYTF.

The CDR3 DNA is TGTGCCAGCAGCCAAGAAGGGGTTCAGCCCCAGCATTTT. Its translation: CASSQEGVQPQHF. V usage is TRBV3-1 and J usage is TRBJ1-5, with D possibly matching TRBD1 (5 bases). CDR1 LGHDT and CDR2 YNNKEL come from the germline V gene (reference sequence). The V end was cut by 0 bases, the J end by 6 bases, with 6 bases between. CDR3 size: 13 residues.

This chain uses TRBV15 with TRBJ1-4; D is undetermined. Trimming cost V 3 bases and J 5 bases, with 7 bases left between them. The CDR3 has 13 residues. Per the germline V gene, CDR1 is LNHNV and CDR2 is YYDKDF (reference sequence). CDR3: CATSRDTNEKLFF. CDR3 nucleotide sequence: TGTGCCACCAGCAGGGATACCAATGAAAAACTGTTTTTT.

In this sample, this clonotype turned up a few times. The chain joins TRBV11-2 to TRBJ1-2, with a tentative D call TRBD1 (5 bases). The CDR3 consists of 16 residues. V shed 1 base and J shed 6 bases, with 18 bases lying between them. Germline V gene data show CDR1 as SGHAT and CDR2 as FQNNGV. The chain's CDR3 is CASSLGRLGRVDGYTF. The DNA of the CDR3 is TGTGCCAGCAGCTTAGGCCGATTGGGCAGGGTCGATGGCTACACCTTC.

J is TRBJ2-7 and V is TRBV2; 11 bases are a match to TRBD1. Germline V CDR1 and CDR2: SNHLY, FYNNEI. V was clipped by 5 bases and J by 7 bases; unmatched bases: 10. The CDR3 loop spans 15 amino acids. The CDR3 region has the DNA TGTGCCAGCAGTTACTTGGGACAGGGGGTCGATGAGCAGTACTTC. It translates to CASSYLGQGVDEQYF.

V usage is TRBV5-6 and J usage is TRBJ2-1, with 15 bases fitting TRBD2. V lost 4 bases to trimming and J lost 7 bases; unmatched junction nucleotides: 6. Looked up from germline, CDR1 is SGHDT and CDR2 is YYEEEE. There are 16 residues in the CDR3. The CDR3 sequence is CASSRGLAGGGNEQFF. As DNA, the CDR3 is TGTGCCAGCAGCCGGGGACTAGCGGGAGGAGGGAATGAGCAGTTCTTC.

This clonotype came up a few times. The CDR3 region is CASSSGGANVLTF. CDR3 coding DNA: TGTGCCAGCAGTTCGGGTGGGGCCAACGTCCTGACTTTC. The chain joins TRBV2 to TRBJ2-6; D is uncertain. The V and J ends lost 5 bases and 3 bases respectively, with 5 bases between them. The CDR3 has 13 amino acids. Germline lookup yields CDR1 SNHLY and CDR2 FYNNEI.

This clonotype was counted between two and nine times. V gene TRBV7-2 combines with J gene TRBJ2-5; D ambiguous. Germline CDR1 reads SGHTA; CDR2 reads FQGNSA. V was clipped by 1 base and J by 11 bases, with 20 bases between them. The CDR3 is made up of 15 amino acids. This CDR3 is CASSLGVSPMNEQYF. In nucleotides, the CDR3 is TGTGCCAGCAGCTTAGGGGTTAGTCCCATGAATGAGCAGTACTTC.

This sequence joins TRBV5-1 and TRBJ2-7; 12 nucleotides agree with TRBD2. There are 14 residues in the CDR3. CDR1 and CDR2 from the germline V gene are SGHRS and YFSETQ. Germline trimming cut 8 bases from V and 10 bases from J; bases unmatched to any gene: 13. CDR3 in amino acids: CASTETSGSGGQYF. The CDR3 region has the DNA TGCGCCAGTACCGAGACTAGCGGGAGCGGGGGCCAGTACTTC.

J is TRBJ2-7 and V is TRBV15, with D unclear. From germline, CDR1 is LNHNV and CDR2 YYDKDF (reference sequence). This CDR3 spans 12 amino acids. Trimming shortened V by 0 bases and J by 7 bases, and 7 bases separated the two germline ends. The CDR3 sequence: CATSRDTQEQYF. DNA for the CDR3: TGTGCCACCAGCAGAGATACCCAAGAGCAGTACTTC.

With regard to this clonotype: Mismatch with germline at one junction end may stem from a read error. The chain is built from TRBV27 and TRBJ1-6; weak D call: TRBD1 (6 bases). The CDR3 covers 15 residues. Germline assignment: CDR1 MNHEY and CDR2 SMNVEV (reference sequence). The CDR3 protein is CASGSNRATNAPLHF. Written as DNA, the CDR3 is TGTGCCAGCGGATCGAACAGGGCTACTAATGCACCCCTCCACTTT.

This clonotype occurred many times. The V call is TRBV28, the J call TRBJ2-5; 8 positions agree with TRBD2. Germline V CDR1 and CDR2: MDHEN, SYDVKM. V shed 6 bases, J shed 5 bases, and the junction held 11 bases outside the gene matches. This CDR3 has 15 residues. CDR3 nucleotides: TGTGCCAGCAGACCGGGACTAGGGTTCGTGGAGACCCAGTACTTC. This codes for CASRPGLGFVETQYF.

The gene calls are TRBV20-1 and TRBJ1-4; possible D gene TRBD1, 5 bases. This CDR3 region has 16 residues. Trimming pared 6 bases from V and 4 bases from J, leaving 21 bases between. The germline V gene encodes CDR1 DFQATT and CDR2 SNEGSKA (reference sequence). The CDR3 region has the DNA TGCAGTGCCAATGGACACCTAGGTGGAGATAATGAAAAACTGTTTTTT. Amino acids: CSANGHLGGDNEKLFF.

This clonotype was counted ten times or more. The chain recombines TRBV12-3 or TRBV12-4 with TRBJ1-1, with D perhaps TRBD1 (6 bases). The ends were cut back, 6 bases at V and 2 bases at J, with 13 bases in the middle. The CDR3 consists of 14 residues. CDR3 sequence: CASSATDSNTEAFF. CDR3 DNA: TGTGCCAGCAGCGCAACGGACAGTAACACTGAAGCTTTCTTT.